This T cell receptor beta chain stems from a study of CD8+ T cells in alopecia areata. Extracted from the samples, RNA was reverse transcribed into cDNA to serve as the sequencing template. TCRdb keeps only in-frame clones here, not all; method: immunoSEQ multiplex PCR. The sample consists of roughly 220,000 clones, around two fifths of them appearing once. Specified treatment: oral pan-JAK inhibitor, 5-10 mg twice daily. Germline CDR1 MGHDK, CDR2 SYGVNS. Trimming shortened V by 10 bases and J by 2 bases, and 8 bases separated the two germline ends. The CDR3 sequence is 11 residues long. The origin of this receptor is a human donor with alopecia areata. Sequencing used CD4+ T cells sorted from blood, obtained at approximately week 30, from a patient treated with tofacitinib. The chain couples TRBV25-1 to TRBJ1-1; D remains ambiguous. The CDR3 protein is CATPKNTEAFF. CDR3 bases: TGTGCCACCCCAAAAAACACTGAAGCTTTCTTT. Combining the CDR3 with reference TRBV25-1 and TRBJ1-1 gives the whole variable domain EADIYQTPRYLVIGTGKKITLECSQTMGHDKMYWYQQDPGMELHLIHYSYGVNSTEKGDLSSESTVSRIRTEHFPLTLESARPSHTSQYLCATPKNTEAFFGQGTRLTVV.